The 22 T cell receptor beta chains below were found in one sample sequenced in a study of blood T cell repertoires in COVID-19. Sequencing used immunoSEQ multiplex PCR; TCRdb keeps in-frame clones, though not all of them. The repertoire holds 280,000 or so clones, with 80% to 90% as singletons. The sequencing input was PBMCs or T cells enriched from blood (not recorded which). These receptors were obtained from a man aged 25 to 40 who had recovered from COVID-19.

This clone was observed once. The rearrangement joins TRBV11-2 to TRBJ2-3, with D perhaps matching TRBD2 (6 bases). Per germline, CDR1 SGHAT and CDR2 FQNNGV. CDR3 length: 13 amino acids. The V end lost 5 bases, the J end lost 6 bases, and 12 bases lay between the germline ends. In nucleotides, the CDR3 is TGTGCCAGCAGCCAGGACTATTCGGATACGCAGTATTTT. Its protein is CASSQDYSDTQYF.

The chain links TRBV30 to TRBJ1-1, with TRBD1 as a possible D gene (5 bases). Germline values: CDR1 GTSNPN, CDR2 SVGIG (reference sequence). Trimming removed 3 bases at V and 10 bases at J, with 18 bases between. The CDR3 is 13 amino acids. The CDR3 protein is CAWRRDAKGPAFF. CDR3 DNA sequence: TGTGCCTGGAGGCGGGATGCGAAGGGGCCAGCTTTCTTT.

This clone was observed once. This chain connects TRBV7-8 to TRBJ1-2, with TRBD1 as a possible D gene (6 bases). The CDR3 covers 12 residues. From germline, CDR1 is SGHVS and CDR2 FQNEAQ. Trimming took off 4 bases at V and 6 bases at J, with 9 bases between the two ends. The CDR3 region is CASSSTGNGYTF. CDR3 nucleotide sequence: TGTGCCAGCAGCTCTACAGGGAATGGCTACACCTTC.

V usage is TRBV2 and J usage is TRBJ1-1; 7 bases align to TRBD1. The CDR3 consists of 14 residues. Per germline, CDR1 SNHLY and CDR2 FYNNEI. Trimming at V came to 5 bases and at J to 0 bases, leaving 3 bases not matched to a gene. In DNA, the CDR3 is TGTGCCAGCAGTAGCGACAGGGTGAACACTGAAGCTTTCTTT. Translating gives CASSSDRVNTEAFF. The variable domain in full, completed from reference TRBV2 and TRBJ1-1, reads EPEVTQTPSHQVTQMGQEVILRCVPISNHLYFYWYRQILGQKVEFLVSFYNNEISEKSEIFDDQFSVERPDGSNFTLKIRSTKLEDSAMYFCASSSDRVNTEAFFGQGTRLTVV.

The gene calls are TRBV30 and TRBJ1-2; no clear D. The CDR3 consists of 14 residues. Germline V CDR1 and CDR2: GTSNPN, SVGIG (reference sequence). The V end lost 0 bases, the J end lost 8 bases, and 16 bases lay between the germline ends. The CDR3 coding sequence is TGTGCCTGGAGTGTAGCGGCCCAATCGACGGGCTACACCTTC. This codes for CAWSVAAQSTGYTF.

The chain links TRBV10-2 to TRBJ1-1, with 8 bases matching TRBD1. The CDR3 consists of 14 residues. Germline V gene data show CDR1 as WSHSY and CDR2 as SAAADI. V gave up 7 bases and J gave up 2 bases; unmatched junction bases: 6. CDR3 nucleotide sequence: TGCGCCAGCAAAAGGGGACAGGTTAACACTGAAGCTTTCTTT. This sequence encodes CASKRGQVNTEAFF.

J is TRBJ2-1 and V is TRBV4-1; a possible D gene is TRBD2 (6 bases). Per germline, CDR1 MGHRA and CDR2 YSYEKL. This CDR3 has 16 amino acids. Trimming cost V 1 base and J 4 bases, with 14 bases left between them. The CDR3 spells CASSQVIAVFYNEQFF. CDR3 DNA: TGCGCCAGCAGCCAAGTGATAGCGGTATTTTACAATGAGCAGTTCTTC.

The chain employs TRBV5-5 and TRBJ1-1; D not resolved. Deletions cut 1 base from V and 10 bases from J, with 11 bases between. CDR1 SGHKS and CDR2 YYEKEE come from the germline V gene (reference sequence). The CDR3 runs 12 residues. In DNA, the CDR3 is TGTGCCAGCAGCTTGTCGGAGGGAGCAGCTTTCTTT. Translating gives CASSLSEGAAFF.

This clone was counted once. This CDR3 is CASSYRDRRGYTF. CDR3 DNA: TGTGCCAGCAGTTATAGGGACAGACGGGGCTACACCTTC. J is TRBJ1-2 and V is TRBV6-5; 7 nucleotides align to TRBD1. The CDR3 covers 13 residues. CDR1 and CDR2 from the germline V gene are MNHEY and SVGAGI. With 3 bases clipped from V and 8 bases from J, the junction kept 6 bases outside the gene matches.

With regard to this clone: This sample includes further DNA sequences coding for the same CDR3. This sequence joins TRBV12-3 or TRBV12-4 and TRBJ1-1, with D possibly TRBD1 on 5 matching bases. CDR3 size: 13 residues. V dropped 1 base and J dropped 6 bases, with 9 bases sitting between them. This CDR3 is CASSLGGGSEAFF. Here the CDR3 DNA reads TGTGCCAGCAGTTTAGGGGGGGGGTCTGAAGCTTTCTTT.

This clone appeared a single time. The chain employs TRBV28 and TRBJ2-3, with 11 bases identical to TRBD2. The V segment lost 3 bases and the J segment 5 bases; nucleotides outside the gene matches: 10. The V gene's germline CDR1 is MDHEN and CDR2 SYDVKM. The CDR3 has 17 residues. CDR3: CASSFSLAGGRGDTQYF. CDR3 in DNA: TGTGCCAGCAGTTTTTCCCTAGCGGGGGGAAGAGGAGATACGCAGTATTTT.

The chain uses TRBV7-3 and TRBJ2-1, with TRBD1 matching over 7 bases. Germline CDR1 SGHTA, CDR2 FQGTGA. The CDR3 spans 15 residues. The V segment lost 2 bases and the J segment 2 bases; nucleotides outside the gene matches: 3. The CDR3 sequence is CASSLQQGTYNEQFF. In nucleotides, the CDR3 is TGTGCCAGCAGCTTACAACAGGGGACCTACAATGAGCAGTTCTTC.

The chain joins TRBV6-1 to TRBJ2-7; D uncertain. Trimming took off 2 bases at V and 2 bases at J, with 7 bases between the two ends. There are 13 residues in the CDR3. Germline assignment: CDR1 MNHNS and CDR2 SASEGT. CDR3 region: CASSETNAYEQYF. The CDR3 nucleotides are TGTGCCAGCAGTGAAACTAACGCCTACGAGCAGTACTTC.

V is TRBV5-1 and J is TRBJ1-1, with D perhaps TRBD1 (5 bases). The germline V and J ends were trimmed by 4 bases and 11 bases, with 12 bases remaining between them. The CDR3 has 11 residues. The germline V gene encodes CDR1 SGHRS and CDR2 YFSETQ. The CDR3 DNA reads as TGCGCCAGCAGCCAGGGTGTTGGCGCTTTCTTT. It is translated as CASSQGVGAFF.

The genes are TRBV10-2 and TRBJ1-6, with 10 bases lining up with TRBD1. Trimming took 5 bases from V and 8 from J; bases not matched to a gene: 3. The CDR3 loop spans 14 amino acids. From germline, CDR1 is WSHSY and CDR2 SAAADI. CDR3 in DNA: TGCGCCAGCAGTCCGGGACAGGGGCATTCACCCCTCCACTTT. It specifies CASSPGQGHSPLHF.

CDR3 DNA: TGTGCCAGCAGCTTAGCAGGGGACACTGAAGCTTTCTTT. It is translated as CASSLAGDTEAFF. J is TRBJ1-1 and V is TRBV7-2; tentative D call: TRBD1 (5 bases). Trimming stripped 0 bases from V and 3 bases from J, with 5 bases between. CDR1 is SGHTA, CDR2 FQGNSA, per germline. This CDR3 contains 13 residues. Based on the CDR3 plus reference TRBV7-2 and TRBJ1-1, the full variable domain is GAGVSQSPSNKVTEKGKDVELRCDPISGHTALYWYRQSLGQGLEFLIYFQGNSAPDKSGLPSDRFSAERTGGSVSTLTIQRTQQEDSAVYLCASSLAGDTEAFFGQGTRLTVV.

This chain links TRBV19 with TRBJ1-4; no firm D call. From germline, CDR1 is LNHDA and CDR2 SQIVND (reference sequence). CDR3 length: 14 amino acids. Trimming left V 2 bases short and J 0 bases short, with 4 bases between. The CDR3 coding sequence is TGTGCCAGTAGTATAACAGCAACTAATGAAAAACTGTTTTTT. Its translation is CASSITATNEKLFF.

The V call is TRBV9, the J call TRBJ1-2, with 8 bases matching TRBD1. Per the germline V gene, CDR1 is SGDLS and CDR2 is YYNGEE. J lost 0 bases, V lost 3 bases, and 13 bases had no gene match. There are 18 residues in the CDR3. The CDR3 region is CASSAQSQTGVANYGYTF. CDR3 nucleotide sequence: TGTGCCAGCAGCGCGCAGAGCCAGACAGGGGTAGCTAACTATGGCTACACCTTC.

V gene TRBV9 combines with J gene TRBJ1-2, with D possibly TRBD1 on 6 matching bases. This CDR3 contains 15 residues. V shed 4 bases and J shed 1 base, with 14 bases lying between them. Germline V gene sequence: CDR1 SGDLS, CDR2 YYNGEE. CDR3 in DNA: TGTGCCAGCAGCAGACCGGGACATTATAACTATGGCTACACCTTC. This encodes CASSRPGHYNYGYTF.

The rearrangement uses TRBV5-6 and TRBJ1-6; no clear D gene. The V end lost 4 bases, the J end lost 6 bases, and 5 bases lay between the germline ends. Germline CDR1 is SGHDT and CDR2 is YYEEEE. The CDR3 is made up of 12 amino acids. The CDR3 DNA reads as TGTGCCAGCAGCAGCGGTAATTCACCCCTCCACTTT. Its translation is CASSSGNSPLHF.

The rearrangement links TRBV4-3 to TRBJ1-2; no clear D. CDR3 size: 14 residues. V lost 1 base and J lost 4, with 10 bases in between. Germline CDR1 LGHNA, CDR2 YSLEER. The CDR3 is CASSQGQSLYGYTF. The DNA for the CDR3 is TGCGCCAGCAGCCAAGGGCAAAGTCTCTATGGCTACACCTTC.

The gene calls are TRBV19 and TRBJ1-6, with no clear D. Trimming took 7 bases from V and 8 from J, leaving 15 bases between them. Per germline, CDR1 LNHDA and CDR2 SQIVND (reference sequence). This CDR3 contains 14 residues. The CDR3 DNA reads as TGTGCCAGTAATGGGTCCCTAGAAGATTCACCCCTCCACTTT. Translation: CASNGSLEDSPLHF.